One sample yielded the 18 T cell receptor beta chains listed below, sequenced in a study of blood T cell repertoires in COVID-19. Here immunoSEQ multiplex PCR was the method, and the copy in TCRdb shows in-frame clones only, minus some. The repertoire consists of 300,000 to 350,000 clones, with 90% occurring once and the leading ten covering 1%. Sequencing input: peripheral blood. Receptors originate from a middle-aged woman with COVID-19, enrolled during active disease.

The chain employs TRBV5-1 and TRBJ1-3; D is unclear. From germline, CDR1 is SGHRS and CDR2 YFSETQ. This CDR3 is 14 amino acids long. V was pared by 0 bases and J by 3 bases, with 7 bases between. The CDR3 loop reads CASSLDQFGNTIYF. The CDR3 nucleotides are TGCGCCAGCAGCTTGGATCAATTTGGAAACACCATATATTTT.

This sequence joins TRBV18 and TRBJ1-1; TRBD1 agrees at 7 bases. CDR3 length: 14 residues. With V trimmed by 5 bases and J by 0 bases, 3 bases remained unmatched. Germline V gene data show CDR1 as KGHSH and CDR2 as LQKENI. The DNA of the CDR3 is TGTGCCAGCTCAAGGGGACAGATGAACACTGAAGCTTTCTTT. Amino acids: CASSRGQMNTEAFF.

In this sample, this clone turned up once. Here the CDR3 reads CASSSVQGPQETQYF. The CDR3 region has the DNA TGTGCCAGCAGTTCCGTTCAGGGGCCCCAAGAGACCCAGTACTTC. The V call is TRBV28, the J call TRBJ2-5; the D gene is possibly TRBD1 (6 bases). Trimming took off 4 bases at V and 1 base at J, with 13 bases between the two ends. The CDR3 contains 15 residues. Germline CDR1 reads MDHEN; CDR2 reads SYDVKM.

V gene TRBV28 combines with J gene TRBJ2-7; 8 nucleotides match TRBD1. From germline, CDR1 is MDHEN and CDR2 SYDVKM. After removal of 1 base from V and 3 bases from J, the junction contained 11 bases not matched to a gene. The CDR3 loop spans 17 amino acids. In DNA form, the CDR3 reads TGTGCCAGCAGTTTATACGGGGGACAGGTTCCCCTCTACGAGCAGTACTTC. As protein: CASSLYGGQVPLYEQYF.

In DNA form, the CDR3 reads TGTGCCAGCAGGCTCCTAGCGAACAATGAGCAGTTCTTC. As protein: CASRLLANNEQFF. The V call is TRBV12-3 or TRBV12-4, the J call TRBJ2-1, with D perhaps TRBD2 (6 bases). The CDR3 has 13 residues. V dropped 6 bases and J dropped 5 bases, with 11 bases sitting between them.

The chain couples TRBV18 to TRBJ2-7; the D gene is possibly TRBD2 (5 bases). This CDR3 region has 15 residues. The germline CDR1 and CDR2 sequences are KGHSH and LQKENI. Trimming took 3 bases from V and 5 from J, leaving 17 bases between them. The CDR3 region has the DNA TGTGCCAGCTCACCCGGCGCGGGCGGTCAGGACGAGCAGTACTTC. Its translation: CASSPGAGGQDEQYF.

The chain uses TRBV4-2 and TRBJ1-6; D call uncertain. CDR1 is LGHNA, CDR2 YNFKEQ, per germline. CDR3 length equals 15 residues. The ends were cut back, 0 bases at V and 10 bases at J, with 13 bases in the middle. In nucleotides, the CDR3 is TGTGCCAGCAGCCAAGATTCACAGCTCACCTCACCCCTCCACTTT. As protein: CASSQDSQLTSPLHF.

This clone is a singleton in its sample. J is TRBJ2-7 and V is TRBV5-6, with D perhaps TRBD1 (6 bases). V was pared by 2 bases and J by 0 bases, with 9 bases between. In germline, CDR1 is SGHDT, CDR2 YYEEEE. The CDR3 totals 14 residues. The CDR3 DNA follows: TGTGCCAGCAGCTTACAGGGTAGCTCCTACGAGCAGTACTTC. Its protein is CASSLQGSSYEQYF.

The table lists this clone with a count of one. The CDR3 region has the DNA TGTGCCAGCAGCCGAGGGACTGGAAACACCATATATTTT. Translating gives CASSRGTGNTIYF. The genes are TRBV3-1 (or the pseudogene TRBV3-2) and TRBJ1-3; D uncertain. The V end was cut by 4 bases, the J end by 2 bases, with 6 bases between. The CDR3 is 13 residues long. The germline CDR1 and CDR2 sequences are LGHDT and YNNKEL (reference sequence).

This chain joins TRBV7-8 and TRBJ1-5; D gene unclear. From germline, CDR1 is SGHVS and CDR2 FQNEAQ. The CDR3 loop spans 12 amino acids. V was pared by 3 bases and J by 6 bases, with 6 bases between. CDR3 residues: CASSFSSQPQHF. The CDR3 nucleotides read TGTGCCAGCAGCTTCTCGAGTCAGCCCCAGCATTTT.

V usage is TRBV30 and J usage is TRBJ1-2; D gene uncertain. The CDR3 spans 11 residues. V was shortened by 1 base and J by 6 bases, with 6 bases between the two germline ends. The germline gives CDR1 GTSNPN, CDR2 SVGIG (reference sequence). CDR3 bases: TGTGCCTGGAGTGACCGGGATGGCTACACCTTC. Protein sequence: CAWSDRDGYTF.

The gene calls are TRBV19 and TRBJ2-1; 14 bases fit TRBD2. The length of the CDR3 is 17 residues. V shed 5 bases and J 7 bases; nucleotides not matched to a gene: 10. Germline CDR1 is LNHDA and CDR2 is SQIVND (reference sequence). In DNA form, the CDR3 reads TGTGCCAGTAGTTTAGCCCACGGACTAGCGGGGGGAAATGAGCAGTTCTTC. Residues: CASSLAHGLAGGNEQFF.

CDR3 DNA sequence: TGTGCCAGCAGGTACGGGGCACTGGGCGAGCAGTACTTC. Its protein product is CASRYGALGEQYF. The chain uses TRBV6-5 and TRBJ2-7, with D perhaps assigned TRBD1 or TRBD2 (5 bases each). The germline gives CDR1 MNHEY, CDR2 SVGAGI. Trimming shortened V by 6 bases and J by 6 bases, and 15 bases separated the two germline ends. The CDR3 covers 13 residues.

The chain is built from TRBV29-1 and TRBJ2-1; a weak D match, TRBD1 (6 bases). Looked up from germline, CDR1 is SQVTM and CDR2 is ANQGSEA. V lost 7 bases, J lost 1 base, and 11 bases lay in between. The CDR3 spans 13 residues. The CDR3 DNA is TGCAGCGCTGACAGGACTTCCTACAATGAGCAGTTCTTC. This gives the protein CSADRTSYNEQFF.

The chain links TRBV11-2 to TRBJ2-3; D is ambiguous. The ends were cut back, 5 bases at V and 2 bases at J, with 8 bases in the middle. CDR3 length equals 13 residues. CDR1 and CDR2 from the germline V gene are SGHAT and FQNNGV. This CDR3 reads CASSPRFTDTQYF. CDR3 coding DNA: TGTGCCAGCAGCCCTAGATTCACAGATACGCAGTATTTT. Combining the CDR3 with reference TRBV11-2 and TRBJ2-3 gives the whole variable domain EAGVAQSPRYKIIEKRQSVAFWCNPISGHATLYWYQQILGQGPKLLIQFQNNGVVDDSQLPKDRFSAERLKGVDSTLKIQPAKLEDSAVYLCASSPRFTDTQYFGPGTRLTVL.

V and J are TRBV11-3 and TRBJ2-7; D is perhaps TRBD2 (5 bases). Germline V gene data show CDR1 as SGHNT and CDR2 as YENEEA. V was shortened by 4 bases and J by 6 bases, with 28 bases between the two germline ends. The CDR3 consists of 18 residues. The CDR3: CASSSLSPPPYRGCEQYF. CDR3 nucleotides: TGTGCCAGCAGCTCACTATCTCCCCCGCCTTACAGAGGGTGCGAGCAGTACTTC.

V usage is TRBV29-1 and J usage is TRBJ1-3; perhaps TRBD1 as D (6 bases). Germline V CDR1 and CDR2: SQVTM, ANQGSEA. Trimming removed 4 bases at V and 0 bases at J, with 10 bases between. The CDR3 consists of 14 residues. CDR3 in DNA: TGCAGCGTTGTAAGGGGGTACTCTGGAAACACCATATATTTT. It is translated as CSVVRGYSGNTIYF. Full variable domain (outside the CDR3, taken from reference TRBV29-1 and TRBJ1-3): SAVISQKPSRDICQRGTSLTIQCQVDSQVTMMFWYRQQPGQSLTLIATANQGSEATYESGFVIDKFPISRPNLTFSTLTVSNMSPEDSSIYLCSVVRGYSGNTIYFGEGSWLTVV.

The chain links TRBV6-6 to TRBJ2-7; 10 positions agree with TRBD1. The germline CDR1 and CDR2 sequences are MNHNY and SVGAGI (reference sequence). The CDR3 consists of 15 residues. Losses at the gene ends were 5 bases for V and 2 bases for J; bases not matched to a gene: 6. The CDR3, as DNA: TGTGCCAGCAGTGACCGGGACAGGGGCCCCTACGAGCAGTACTTC. Translated: CASSDRDRGPYEQYF.